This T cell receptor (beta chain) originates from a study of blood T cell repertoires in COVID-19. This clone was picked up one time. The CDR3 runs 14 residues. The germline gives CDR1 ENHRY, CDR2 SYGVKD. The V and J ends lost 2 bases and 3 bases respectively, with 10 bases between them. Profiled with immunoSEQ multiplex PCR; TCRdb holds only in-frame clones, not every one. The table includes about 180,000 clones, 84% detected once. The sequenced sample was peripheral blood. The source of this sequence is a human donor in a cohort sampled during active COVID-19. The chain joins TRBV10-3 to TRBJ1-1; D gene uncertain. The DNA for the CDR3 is TGTGCCATCAGTGAGAGGTCCGGGGACACTGAAGCTTTCTTT. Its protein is CAISERSGDTEAFF.